One sample yielded the 13 T cell receptor beta chains listed below, sequenced in a study of T cells in Graves' hyperthyroidism and ophthalmopathy (dated by TCRdb to about 2019). Receptors were amplified or captured by multiplex PCR. Reads for this sample came from an Illumina HiSeq 2000. The TCR beta CDR3 regions were amplified from the RNA transcripts. For the first round of RT-PCR on the TCR CDR3, the HTBI primer set was used together with the Qiagen OneStep RT-PCR kit. TCRdb trimmed public reads at Q25 via fastp, called clones via MiXCR and kept in-frame beta chains. Here each entry gathers all rows of one CDR3 protein and keeps the most common genes and DNA. For this sample there are hundreds of thousands of distinct CDR3 sequences; about 12% appear just once. The ten largest clonotypes hold roughly 8.3% of the sample. The sample comprised blood. Source of these receptors: a woman younger than 35 with Graves' hyperthyroidism.

This chain uses TRBV4-1 with TRBJ2-3, with D unclear. Germline assignment: CDR1 MGHRA and CDR2 YSYEKL. The CDR3 has 17 amino acids. V lost 1 base and J 0 bases, leaving 14 bases between the germline ends. The CDR3 spells CASSQGPLGSSTDTQYF. As DNA, the CDR3 is TGCGCCAGCAGCCAAGGCCCCTTGGGATCTAGCACAGATACGCAGTATTTT.

This clonotype was observed many times. The chain uses TRBV13 and TRBJ2-7; D uncertain. Deletions cut 1 base from V and 0 bases from J, with 10 bases between. CDR1 and CDR2 (germline): PRHDT, FYEKMQ (reference sequence). The CDR3 is 15 amino acids. The CDR3 coding sequence is TGTGCCAGCAGCTTAGTGGCAGCTACCTCCTACGAGCAGTACTTC. Protein: CASSLVAATSYEQYF.

This clonotype has at least ten counts. The V gene is TRBV28, the J gene TRBJ2-3; D is unclear. V lost 5 bases and J lost 0, with 12 bases in between. Germline loops: CDR1 MDHEN, CDR2 SYDVKM. The CDR3 runs to 15 residues. The CDR3 nucleotides read TGTGCCAGCAGTCCCCTCGGCGGCAGCACAGATACGCAGTATTTT. This sequence encodes CASSPLGGSTDTQYF.

This clonotype was detected many times. The chain links TRBV3-1 to TRBJ2-1; D is undetermined. This CDR3 comprises 15 residues. The V and J ends lost 1 base and 10 bases respectively, with 17 bases between them. The germline V gene encodes CDR1 LGHDT and CDR2 YNNKEL (reference sequence). Here the CDR3 DNA reads TGTGCCAGCAGCCAAGCTTACGACCCGGAATTGGAGCAGTTCTTC. This gives the protein CASSQAYDPELEQFF.

This clonotype was seen only a few times. This may be a read error: a much more frequent sequence differs by one nucleotide. V and J are TRBV20-1 and TRBJ2-7; D uncertain. The germline V gene encodes CDR1 DFQATT and CDR2 SNEGSKA (reference sequence). This CDR3 contains 10 residues. As DNA, the CDR3 is TGCAGTGCTTCTACCTACGGGCAGTACTTC. Its protein is CSASTYGQYF.

On this clonotype itself: This may be a read error, as it is one base from a much larger clone. This chain uses TRBV28 with TRBJ2-6; 9 nucleotides align to TRBD1. Looked up from germline, CDR1 is MDHEN and CDR2 is SYDVKM. The CDR3 is 15 residues long. CDR3 region: CASRLTGGRSNVLAF. The CDR3 region has the DNA TGTGCCAGCAGGCTGACAGGGGGTCGATCCAACGTCCTGGCTTTC.

This clonotype appeared many times. CDR3 coding DNA: TGTGCCACCAGCAGAGAGGTTCAGTCCCAGACCCAGTACTTC. It codes for CATSREVQSQTQYF. This chain joins TRBV15 and TRBJ2-5; D gene uncertain. Trimming shortened V by 0 bases and J by 6 bases, and 11 bases separated the two germline ends. Germline lookup yields CDR1 LNHNV and CDR2 YYDKDF (reference sequence). The CDR3 totals 14 residues.

This clonotype was recorded many times. The chain combines TRBV2 with TRBJ2-7; perhaps D is TRBD1 or TRBD2 (6 bases each). Germline V gene lookup returns CDR1 SNHLY and CDR2 FYNNEI. This CDR3 spans 13 amino acids. V lost 7 bases, J lost 7 bases, and 17 bases lay in between. The CDR3 DNA reads TGTGCCAGCAAGGGGGGTATACTCAGGGAGCAGTACTTC. Its translation is CASKGGILREQYF.

The rearrangement joins TRBV6-2 or TRBV6-3 to TRBJ2-2, with 10 bases identical to TRBD1. The CDR3 covers 14 residues. CDR1 and CDR2 (germline): MNHEY, SVGEGT. Losses at the gene ends were 6 bases for V and 14 bases for J; bases not matched to a gene: 12. For the CDR3, the DNA is TGTGCCAGCAGACACGGACAGGGGGTCCCGGGACTGTTTTTT. Protein: CASRHGQGVPGLFF.

This clonotype was detected a few times. The chain combines TRBV5-4 with TRBJ2-1; D may correspond to TRBD1 or TRBD2 (6 bases each). The germline gives CDR1 SGHNT, CDR2 YYREEE (reference sequence). Trimming stripped 1 base from V and 8 bases from J, with 13 bases between. The CDR3 spans 14 residues. The CDR3 sequence: CASSLQWGADEQFF. As DNA, the CDR3 is TGTGCCAGCAGCTTGCAATGGGGGGCGGATGAGCAGTTCTTC.

This clonotype was detected ten times or more. The chain links TRBV7-9 to TRBJ1-2; D not certain. CDR1 SEHNR and CDR2 FQNEAQ come from the germline V gene (reference sequence). The length of the CDR3 is 15 residues. Trimming shortened V by 3 bases and J by 2 bases, and 13 bases separated the two germline ends. CDR3 DNA: TGTGCCAGCAGCTTGCTACCCAATCTCAACTATGGCTACACCTTC. Amino acid sequence: CASSLLPNLNYGYTF.

This clonotype showed up many times. The rearrangement links TRBV28 to TRBJ2-1; D is perhaps TRBD2 (6 bases). The CDR3 is 15 residues long. The V end was cut by 6 bases, the J end by 1 base, with 13 bases between. Germline values: CDR1 MDHEN, CDR2 SYDVKM. CDR3 in amino acids: CASRKEGFSYNEQFF. CDR3 DNA sequence: TGTGCCAGCAGGAAGGAGGGCTTTTCCTACAATGAGCAGTTCTTC.

This clonotype occurred many times. The V and J genes are TRBV28 and TRBJ2-5, with D perhaps matching TRBD1 (5 bases). The CDR3 runs 15 residues. Between the trimmed V and J ends, which lost 4 bases and 4 bases, there was a span of 16 bases. Per germline, CDR1 MDHEN and CDR2 SYDVKM. The CDR3 sequence is CASSSPQGRVETQYF. The CDR3 bases are TGTGCCAGCAGTTCCCCCCAGGGTAGAGTAGAGACCCAGTACTTC. Variable domain in full (rest from reference TRBV28 and TRBJ2-5): DVKVTQSSRYLVKRTGEKVFLECVQDMDHENMFWYRQDPGLGLRLIYFSYDVKMKEKGDIPEGYSVSREKKERFSLILESASTNQTSMYLCASSSPQGRVETQYFGPGTRLLVL.